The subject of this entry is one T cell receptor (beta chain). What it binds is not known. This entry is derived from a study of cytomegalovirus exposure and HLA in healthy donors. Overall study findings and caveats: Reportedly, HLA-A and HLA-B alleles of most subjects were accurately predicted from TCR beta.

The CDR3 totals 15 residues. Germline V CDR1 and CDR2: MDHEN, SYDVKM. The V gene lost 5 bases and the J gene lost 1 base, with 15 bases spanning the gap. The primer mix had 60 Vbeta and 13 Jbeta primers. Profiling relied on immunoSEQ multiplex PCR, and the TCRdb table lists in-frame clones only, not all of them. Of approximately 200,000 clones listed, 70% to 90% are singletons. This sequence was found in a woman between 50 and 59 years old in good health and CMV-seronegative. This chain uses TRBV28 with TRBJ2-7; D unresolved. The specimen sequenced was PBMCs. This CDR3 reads CASSPGSVSSYEQYF. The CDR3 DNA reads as TGTGCCAGCAGTCCAGGTTCAGTATCTTCCTACGAGCAGTACTTC. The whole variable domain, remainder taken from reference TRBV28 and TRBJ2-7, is DVKVTQSSRYLVKRTGEKVFLECVQDMDHENMFWYRQDPGLGLRLIYFSYDVKMKEKGDIPEGYSVSREKKERFSLILESASTNQTSMYLCASSPGSVSSYEQYFGPGTRLTVT.